This record covers a single T cell receptor beta chain. Antigen specificity is unknown. These data come from a study of identical twins. This CDR3 is built from 9 residues. Germline V gene data show CDR1 as SNHLY and CDR2 as FYNNEI. With 9 bases removed from V and 5 bases from J, the gap between germline ends came to 4 bases. TCRdb independently ran MiXCR on the 5' RACE reads; one entry per CDR3 protein. Among about 520,000 distinct CDR3 sequences listed, 22% were seen once. The study's findings and limits: Zero-insertion analyses were open to partial confounding by invariant MAIT and iNKT cells. Low generation probability was overrepresented in out-of-frame alpha sequences shared by twins.

The same data also contributed to another study, on T cells expressing NK-cell markers. This second study notes: Also leading the CD3+CD56-NKG2C+ fraction in a few donors were these clonotypes. Whether expanded NKG2C+ T cell clones recognized HCMV stayed uncertain.

This chain connects TRBV2 to TRBJ2-5, with D uncertain. The receptor comes from a woman between 18 and 29 years old in good health. Sequencing was done on a sample of CD4+ T cells sorted from blood. CDR3 loop: CASDETQYF. CDR3 in DNA: TGTGCCAGTGATGAGACCCAGTACTTC.